Listed below are T cell receptor beta chains from one sample, sequenced in a study of sequential checkpoint blockade in melanoma. Method: immunoSEQ multiplex PCR; TCRdb's copy keeps in-frame clones and lacks some. The data hold under 7,000 clones, with 50% to 70% observed a single time. The input for sequencing was CD8+ T cells sorted from blood (inferred from file names), taken from a patient given nivolumab and ipilimumab in sequence. These TCRs come from a human donor with melanoma. Each CDR3 is given with its conserved first and last residue. The D gene is left open where the match is weak. Clone size, where shown, is once, few, many, or a class for clones that have expanded.

TGTGCCAGCAGTTGGGGGGAGATTGGAAACACCATATATTTT	CASSWGEIGNTIYF	TRBV6-5	.	TRBJ1-3	.
TGTGCCAGCAGCCAAAAAGGAGGGGATTCTAACTATGGCTACACCTTC	CASSQKGGDSNYGYTF	TRBV4-2	.	TRBJ1-2	few
TGTGCCAGCAGTGACAGGGTCTACGAGCAGTACTTC	CASSDRVYEQYF	TRBV2	.	TRBJ2-7	.
TGTGCCAGCAGTTACTTGACAGGGAACACTGAAGCTTTCTTT	CASSYLTGNTEAFF	TRBV6-6	.	TRBJ1-1	.
TGTGCCAGCAGCTACTATAACACTGAAGCTTTCTTT	CASSYYNTEAFF	TRBV2	.	TRBJ1-1	.
TGTGCCAGCAGTTCGTACAGGGGGGGCAATGAGCAGTTCTTC	CASSSYRGGNEQFF	TRBV6-5	.	TRBJ2-1	.
TGCGCCAGCAGCTTCAGGACAGGGGAGTTTTGGCAGCCCCAGCATTTT	CASSFRTGEFWQPQHF	TRBV5-1	TRBD1	TRBJ1-5	few
TGTGCCAGCAGCTTACTGGCACAGGAAGAGATCCAGTACTTC	CASSLLAQEEIQYF	TRBV7-9	.	TRBJ2-5	.
TGTGCCAGCATCCGGGATAGCGGACCTTACGAGCAGTACTTC	CASIRDSGPYEQYF	TRBV2	.	TRBJ2-7	.
TGTGCCAGCAGCCAGTATCGGGTCCATGAGCAGTTCTTC	CASSQYRVHEQFF	TRBV6-6	.	TRBJ2-1	few
TGTGCCAGCAGCCTTAGTCACAGGGGGAGTCAAGAGACCCAGTACTTC	CASSLSHRGSQETQYF	TRBV7-6	TRBD1	TRBJ2-5	.
TGTGCCAGCAGTTATGGTGGACTAGCGGGGGCAGATACGCAGTATTTT	CASSYGGLAGADTQYF	TRBV6-5	TRBD2	TRBJ2-3	few
TGTGCCAGCAGCTTATATCGGCAGGGGGCGCTCGAGACCCAGTACTTC	CASSLYRQGALETQYF	TRBV7-2	TRBD1	TRBJ2-5	.
TGTGCCAGCAGACTGACAGGCCACAATGAGCAGTTCTTC	CASRLTGHNEQFF	TRBV27	.	TRBJ2-1	.
TGTGCCAGCAGCTTAGGACAGGGCTATTCCTACGAGCAGTACTTC	CASSLGQGYSYEQYF	TRBV11-1	TRBD1	TRBJ2-7	.
TGTGCCAGCAGCTGGACTAGAAGGTCGGACGAGCAGTACTTC	CASSWTRRSDEQYF	TRBV7-9	TRBD2	TRBJ2-7	medium-sized
TGTGCTAGTGGTTTGTGGCTAGCGGGGGGTGATACGCAGTATTTT	CASGLWLAGGDTQYF	TRBV12-5	TRBD2	TRBJ2-3	.
TGCAGCGTCCCAGCGGTGGCAGATACGCAGTATTTT	CSVPAVADTQYF	TRBV29-1	.	TRBJ2-3	.
TGCGCCAGCAGCACCCGATGGGGCGAGCAGTTCTTC	CASSTRWGEQFF	TRBV5-1	.	TRBJ2-1	few
TGCGCCAGCAGCTTGCTCCCACTAGCGGTGAATTTGGAGACCCAGTACTTC	CASSLLPLAVNLETQYF	TRBV5-1	TRBD2	TRBJ2-5	.
TGTGCCAGCACCCTATCTAACGAGCAGTACTTC	CASTLSNEQYF	TRBV2	.	TRBJ2-7	.
TGTGCCAGCAGGCTCGGGGGGGCTAACTATGGCTACACCTTC	CASRLGGANYGYTF	TRBV27	.	TRBJ1-2	few
TGCGCCAGCAGCCAAGATTGGGGAAGGGGGGGCTATCGATACGAGCAGTACTTC	CASSQDWGRGGYRYEQYF	TRBV4-3	.	TRBJ2-7	.
TGCGCCAGCAGCCAAGACTTATGGGGGCTTGGTTCACCCCTCCACTTT	CASSQDLWGLGSPLHF	TRBV4-3	.	TRBJ1-6	.
TGTGCCACCAGTGACCAGACTAGCGGGAGTCCTGAGCAGTTCTTC	CATSDQTSGSPEQFF	TRBV2	TRBD2	TRBJ2-1	.
TGTGCCAGCAGGGGAGACAGGGACAACGAGCAGTACTTC	CASRGDRDNEQYF	TRBV7-8	TRBD1	TRBJ2-7	.
TGTGCCAGCAGTTTCATGACAGGTACCTACAATGAGCAGTTCTTC	CASSFMTGTYNEQFF	TRBV27	.	TRBJ2-1	.
TGCGCCAGCAGCAGGACAGGGTCATACAATGAGCAGTTCTTC	CASSRTGSYNEQFF	TRBV4-1	TRBD1	TRBJ2-1	.
TGTGCCAGCAGCTTGGGGGGTGGACTAGCGGGAGTCGACGAGACCCAGTACTTC	CASSLGGGLAGVDETQYF	TRBV5-6	TRBD2	TRBJ2-5	few
TGTGCCAGCAGCGCGACGGGAGAAGCTGGCGAGCAGTACTTC	CASSATGEAGEQYF	TRBV9	.	TRBJ2-7	.
TGCGCCAGCAGCCATAACATGGGGACTGCCTACGAGCAGTACTTC	CASSHNMGTAYEQYF	TRBV11-2	.	TRBJ2-7	.
TGTGCCAGCAGCCGGACTAGCGGGATACGGGAGACCCAGTACTTC	CASSRTSGIRETQYF	TRBV6-1	TRBD2	TRBJ2-5	few
TGTGCCAGCAGCTTAGATTCTTGGGGCGGGAGCGTCGAGACCCAGTACTTC	CASSLDSWGGSVETQYF	TRBV5-4	TRBD2	TRBJ2-5	.
TGCGCCAGCGCTCTAACGATGGATGGGGCTAGCACAGATACGCAGTATTTT	CASALTMDGASTDTQYF	TRBV4-3	.	TRBJ2-3	.